The 29 T cell receptor beta chains listed next were all sequenced from one sample in a study of shared clonotypes between healthy human individuals. Only in-frame clones appear in the TCRdb table, and some are missing; sequencing was by immunoSEQ multiplex PCR. The table has hundreds of thousands of clones, approximately 96% seen once. It was CD45RO-negative cells, positively selected for CCR7, that made up naive CD8 cells, with terminally differentiated effector memory CD45RA+ cells excluded. Sequencing was performed on naive CD8+ T cells sorted from blood. The receptors derive from a woman aged 25-40 years in good health.

This clone was counted a single time. This chain connects TRBV13 to TRBJ2-1; no clear D. The length of the CDR3 is 13 residues. Germline assignment: CDR1 PRHDT and CDR2 FYEKMQ (reference sequence). The V and J ends lost 2 bases and 7 bases respectively, with 9 bases between them. For the CDR3, the DNA is TGTGCCAGCAGCTTATTTACGGGTAATGAGCAGTTCTTC. Translation: CASSLFTGNEQFF.

The genes are TRBV4-1 and TRBJ1-1; a weak D match, TRBD1 (6 bases). Germline values: CDR1 MGHRA, CDR2 YSYEKL. V shed 0 bases and J shed 1 base, with 15 bases lying between them. The CDR3 is 17 amino acids. CDR3 sequence (DNA): TGCGCCAGCAGCCAAGATAGTGGGGGGCGACGGAACACTGAAGCTTTCTTT. The encoded protein is CASSQDSGGRRNTEAFF.

The V and J genes are TRBV7-9 and TRBJ1-4; D is undetermined. Germline CDR1 and CDR2: SEHNR and FQNEAQ (reference sequence). Trimming cost V 5 bases and J 8 bases, with 9 bases left between them. CDR3 length: 12 amino acids. Here the CDR3 reads CASSPETEKLFF. CDR3 sequence (DNA): TGTGCCAGCAGCCCAGAGACCGAAAAACTGTTTTTT.

The CDR3 reads CSVLTFAGATPYEQYF. The CDR3 DNA reads TGCAGCGTTTTAACTTTTGCAGGGGCGACCCCCTACGAGCAGTACTTC. The chain uses TRBV29-1 and TRBJ2-5; weak D call: TRBD1 (6 bases). The J call is in doubt because the DNA end fits TRBJ2-7 better. The CDR3 spans 16 residues. Germline CDR1 and CDR2: SQVTM and ANQGSEA.

The V gene is TRBV19, the J gene TRBJ1-5; possibly TRBD1 for D (5 bases). The germline V gene encodes CDR1 LNHDA and CDR2 SQIVND (reference sequence). This CDR3 contains 16 residues. V was clipped by 3 bases and J by 2 bases, with 14 bases between them. As DNA, the CDR3 is TGTGCCAGTAGTATCGATCAGGGCGAGGGCAATCAGCCCCAGCATTTT. This gives the protein CASSIDQGEGNQPQHF.

V is TRBV2 and J is TRBJ1-2; D gene unclear. CDR1 SNHLY and CDR2 FYNNEI come from the germline V gene. This CDR3 spans 15 amino acids. Trimming cost V 8 bases and J 3 bases, with 19 bases left between them. CDR3 nucleotide sequence: TGTGCCAGCTATGGGGAGCAGGCCCTGGACTATGGCTACACCTTC. Protein: CASYGEQALDYGYTF.

This rearrangement joins TRBV7-8 to TRBJ2-1; TRBD2 matches 12 bases. CDR1 is SGHVS and CDR2 is FQNEAQ in the germline V gene. The junction had 7 bases not matched to a gene; V was cut back by 1 base and J by 12 bases. The CDR3 runs to 15 residues. In DNA, the CDR3 is TGTGCCAGCAGCTTAGAGACTAGCGGGAGTCTAGTGCAGTTCTTC. Amino acids: CASSLETSGSLVQFF.

The genes are TRBV6-5 and TRBJ1-5; TRBD1 might be the D (6 bases). The CDR3 totals 15 residues. CDR1 MNHEY and CDR2 SVGAGI come from the germline V gene. With 5 bases removed from V and 0 bases from J, the gap between germline ends came to 11 bases. CDR3 nucleotides: TGTGCCAGCAGTCCTGTACAGGGTAGCAATCAGCCCCAGCATTTT. Encoded protein: CASSPVQGSNQPQHF.

V is TRBV9 and J is TRBJ2-3, with TRBD2 matching 9 bases. The V gene's germline CDR1 is SGDLS and CDR2 YYNGEE. CDR3 length: 15 residues. After removal of 0 bases from V and 1 base from J, the junction contained 0 bases not matched to a gene. The CDR3 loop is CASSVGGRGTDTQYF. In nucleotides, the CDR3 is TGTGCCAGCAGCGTAGGCGGGAGGGGCACAGATACGCAGTATTTT.

This sequence joins TRBV4-1 and TRBJ1-1; 8 nucleotides match TRBD1. The CDR3 extends over 15 amino acids. Germline V gene lookup returns CDR1 MGHRA and CDR2 YSYEKL. With V trimmed by 0 bases and J by 3 bases, 3 bases remained unmatched. The CDR3 protein is CASSQDRDRYTEAFF. The CDR3, as DNA: TGCGCCAGCAGCCAAGATCGGGACAGGTACACTGAAGCTTTCTTT.

This rearrangement joins TRBV27 to TRBJ1-5; the D gene is possibly TRBD1 (5 bases). The germline V and J ends were trimmed by 5 bases and 3 bases, with 8 bases remaining between them. Germline CDR1 and CDR2: MNHEY and SMNVEV (reference sequence). CDR3 size: 13 residues. As DNA, the CDR3 is TGTGCCAGCAGTACAGGCCTCAATCAGCCCCAGCATTTT. Translating gives CASSTGLNQPQHF.

The sample holds one count of this clone. V gene TRBV7-9 combines with J gene TRBJ2-7, with no clear D. The length of the CDR3 is 13 residues. The germline V gene encodes CDR1 SEHNR and CDR2 FQNEAQ (reference sequence). Deletions cut 5 bases from V and 0 bases from J, with 8 bases between. As DNA, the CDR3 is TGTGCCAGCAGCGCCGCGAACTCCTACGAGCAGTACTTC. Its translation is CASSAANSYEQYF.

The count of this clone is one. This chain links TRBV6-5 with TRBJ2-5; 13 nucleotides align to TRBD2. The CDR3 covers 14 residues. The germline V gene encodes CDR1 MNHEY and CDR2 SVGAGI. V dropped 4 bases and J dropped 11; count of bases not matched to a gene: 7. CDR3 nucleotides: TGTGCCAGCAGTTTCGGACTAGCGGGAGCTCAACAGTACTTC. Protein: CASSFGLAGAQQYF.

The chain couples TRBV4-1 to TRBJ2-2; D is unclear. Germline loops: CDR1 MGHRA, CDR2 YSYEKL. This CDR3 region has 15 residues. V lost 0 bases to trimming and J lost 4 bases, with 9 bases between them. The CDR3 DNA sequence: TGCGCCAGCAGCCAAGAATGGCTTTCCACCGGGGAGCTGTTTTTT. It yields the protein CASSQEWLSTGELFF.

The chain combines TRBV5-1 with TRBJ2-1; 11 bases line up with TRBD2. Germline-derived CDR1 and CDR2 are SGHRS and YFSETQ. The junction had 17 bases not matched to a gene; V was cut back by 0 bases and J by 0 bases. The CDR3 length is 22 residues. The CDR3 region is CASSLDFSGRAFLSSSYNEQFF. In DNA form, the CDR3 reads TGCGCCAGCAGCTTGGATTTTAGCGGGAGGGCCTTTTTATCCAGCTCCTACAATGAGCAGTTCTTC.

V and J are TRBV13 and TRBJ1-2; 8 bases align to TRBD1. The CDR3 has 15 residues. Germline CDR1 and CDR2: PRHDT and FYEKMQ (reference sequence). The junction had 10 bases not matched to a gene; V was cut back by 3 bases and J by 7 bases. The CDR3: CASSFDKQGVGGYTF. The CDR3 DNA sequence: TGTGCCAGCAGCTTTGATAAACAGGGGGTAGGTGGCTACACCTTC. Looking up the rest from reference TRBV13 and TRBJ1-2 gives the full variable domain: AAGVIQSPRHLIKEKRETATLKCYPIPRHDTVYWYQQGPGQDPQFLISFYEKMQSDKGSIPDRFSAQQFSDYHSELNMSSLELGDSALYFCASSFDKQGVGGYTFGSGTRLTVV.

The gene calls are TRBV25-1 and TRBJ2-1; D is unresolved. The V end was cut by 1 base, the J end by 5 bases, with 6 bases between. Germline loops: CDR1 MGHDK, CDR2 SYGVNS. The length of the CDR3 is 13 residues. The DNA of the CDR3 is TGTGCCAGCAGTGAATCCATCCACAATGAGCAGTTCTTC. Its translation is CASSESIHNEQFF.

V usage is TRBV14 and J usage is TRBJ2-3; D ambiguous. V was trimmed by 4 bases and J by 6 bases, leaving 11 bases between them. This CDR3 is built from 13 residues. Germline CDR1 SGHDN, CDR2 FVKESK. The CDR3 DNA is TGTGCCAGCAGCCTCTCTTCCGTGGATACGCAGTATTTT. Its translation: CASSLSSVDTQYF.

CDR3 in amino acids: CSVEDLVRRGVNGQPQHF. The DNA of the CDR3 is TGCAGCGTTGAAGATCTGGTTCGCAGGGGCGTTAATGGGCAGCCCCAGCATTTT. The chain employs TRBV29-1 and TRBJ1-5; tentatively, D is TRBD1 (6 bases). V shed 0 bases and J shed 7 bases, with 25 bases lying between them. The CDR3 length is 18 residues. The germline V gene encodes CDR1 SQVTM and CDR2 ANQGSEA.

The rearrangement links TRBV29-1 to TRBJ1-2; D unresolved. V lost 3 bases to trimming and J lost 0 bases, with 11 bases between them. CDR3 length equals 14 residues. The V gene's germline CDR1 is SQVTM and CDR2 ANQGSEA. The CDR3 reads CSVEAGLANYGYTF. CDR3 bases: TGCAGCGTTGAGGCAGGACTAGCTAACTATGGCTACACCTTC.

The chain links TRBV29-1 to TRBJ2-1; 12 nucleotides match TRBD2. The ends lost 3 bases at V and 0 bases at J; junction bases unmatched: 6. The CDR3 runs 17 residues. The germline V gene encodes CDR1 SQVTM and CDR2 ANQGSEA. The DNA for the CDR3 is TGCAGCGTTGAGGGGACTAGCGGGCCGAGCTCCTACAATGAGCAGTTCTTC. Its translation is CSVEGTSGPSSYNEQFF.

The chain employs TRBV29-1 and TRBJ2-7; TRBD2 matches 7 bases. The CDR3 extends over 14 amino acids. CDR1 and CDR2 from the germline V gene are SQVTM and ANQGSEA. Germline trimming cut 4 bases from V and 0 bases from J; bases unmatched to any gene: 6. The CDR3 region is CSVVSASGSYEQYF. The DNA for the CDR3 is TGCAGCGTTGTTTCGGCTAGCGGCTCCTACGAGCAGTACTTC.

This chain uses TRBV28 with TRBJ2-5; D perhaps matches TRBD2 (6 bases). The CDR3 loop spans 17 amino acids. The V and J ends lost 4 bases and 3 bases respectively, with 21 bases between them. The germline V gene has CDR1 MDHEN and CDR2 SYDVKM. The CDR3 loop reads CASSSPHFGGEKETQYF. In DNA, the CDR3 is TGTGCCAGCAGTTCGCCCCACTTCGGCGGGGAAAAAGAGACCCAGTACTTC.

The chain recombines TRBV7-9 with TRBJ2-7; D remains unclear. V was trimmed by 6 bases and J by 3 bases, leaving 12 bases between them. The length of the CDR3 is 13 residues. CDR1 is SEHNR and CDR2 is FQNEAQ in the germline V gene (reference sequence). CDR3 sequence reads: CASSCEHCYEQYF. CDR3 sequence (DNA): TGTGCCAGCAGTTGCGAACACTGCTACGAGCAGTACTTC.

The rearrangement uses TRBV27 and TRBJ2-1; D is perhaps TRBD1 (6 bases). This CDR3 contains 15 residues. Trimming removed 11 bases at V and 2 bases at J, with 19 bases between. Germline V lookup: CDR1 MNHEY, CDR2 SMNVEV (reference sequence). In DNA form, the CDR3 reads TGTGCCGGATGTCAGGGGCAAAATACCTACAATGAGCAGTTCTTC. It translates to CAGCQGQNTYNEQFF.

The chain links TRBV19 to TRBJ2-3, with 10 nucleotides matching TRBD2. Trimming removed 7 bases from V and 2 bases from J; junction bases left unmatched: 9. The germline gives CDR1 LNHDA, CDR2 SQIVND (reference sequence). The CDR3 sequence is 16 residues long. This CDR3 is CASIQTSGTYTDTQYF. CDR3 DNA sequence: TGTGCCAGTATTCAAACTAGCGGGACTTACACAGATACGCAGTATTTT. The full variable domain, rest sourced from reference TRBV19 and TRBJ2-3, is DGGITQSPKYLFRKEGQNVTLSCEQNLNHDAMYWYRQDPGQGLRLIYYSQIVNDFQKGDIAEGYSVSREKKESFPLTVTSAQKNPTAFYLCASIQTSGTYTDTQYFGPGTRLTVL.

This clone has just one count. The sample has other DNA sequences that encode this CDR3 too. The chain links TRBV27 to TRBJ2-1; D not certain. The germline V gene has CDR1 MNHEY and CDR2 SMNVEV (reference sequence). Trimming took off 4 bases at V and 7 bases at J, with 5 bases between the two ends. This CDR3 is 11 amino acids long. CDR3 residues: CASSSLNEQFF. The CDR3 bases are TGTGCCAGCAGTTCTTTAAATGAGCAGTTCTTC.

The V call is TRBV29-1, the J call TRBJ2-7; D is perhaps TRBD1 (6 bases). Germline-derived CDR1 and CDR2 are SQVTM and ANQGSEA. The CDR3 sequence is 12 residues long. V was shortened by 4 bases and J by 2 bases, with 9 bases between the two germline ends. The chain's CDR3 is CSVVGGTYEQYF. The CDR3 DNA sequence: TGCAGCGTTGTAGGGGGTACCTACGAGCAGTACTTC.

CDR3 nucleotide sequence: TGTGCCAGCTCACGGGACAGGGGGCCACCAGAGACCCAGTACTTC. It is translated as CASSRDRGPPETQYF. This chain links TRBV18 with TRBJ2-5, with 12 positions matching TRBD1. This CDR3 comprises 15 residues. Germline CDR1 KGHSH, CDR2 LQKENI. V dropped 4 bases and J dropped 4; count of bases not matched to a gene: 4.